Below, one TCR beta chain is given with its context. Assay used: immunoSEQ multiplex PCR; TCRdb lists only in-frame clones, some missing. The sample lists about 220,000 clones, 80% to 90% occurring once. This sample is part of a study of blood T cell repertoires in COVID-19. Germline V gives CDR1 SGHVS, CDR2 FQNEAQ. V lost 0 bases, J lost 0 bases, and 3 bases lay in between. CDR3 size: 14 residues. The rearrangement joins TRBV7-8 to TRBJ1-3; D not resolved. The source is a young woman in a cohort exposed to, infected with or recovered from COVID-19 (not recorded which). The sequenced sample was PBMCs or T cells enriched from blood (not recorded which). The CDR3 loop is CASSLANSGNTIYF. Written as DNA, the CDR3 is TGTGCCAGCAGCTTAGCTAACTCTGGAAACACCATATATTTT.